This T cell receptor beta chain was obtained from a study of OX40 agonist ivuxolimab in advanced cancers. With respect to the entire study: Ivuxolimab was a fully human IgG2 agonistic monoclonal antibody targeting the costimulatory receptor OX40 (CD134). Intravenous ivuxolimab was administered to patients every 2 weeks at six dose levels: 0.01, 0.1, 0.3, 1.5, 3 and 10 mg/kg. The monotherapy dose-escalation portion (N of about 52 patients) of the phase I ivuxolimab trial is reported in the paper. Patients were allowed to have had prior anti-PD-1, anti-PD-L1 or anti-CTLA-4 therapy, and 40% of the dose-escalation patients had previously received checkpoint inhibitors. Partial responses were achieved by three dose-escalation patients, of whom one had hepatocellular carcinoma and two had cutaneous melanoma. Peripheral TCRbeta sequencing aimed to test whether ivuxolimab altered TCR sequence diversity and caused clonal T-cell expansion. Of the roughly 54 dose-escalation patients, hepatocellular carcinoma was present in about 20, melanoma in approximately 15, renal cell carcinoma in 9 and head and neck cancer in 9. In the dose-escalation cohort, nearly 85% of patients were male, and the mean age was 60 years with a range of roughly 20 to 85. The paper as a whole reports these results and caveats: After ivuxolimab, expanded clones were on average more numerous among CD8+ T cells than among CD4+ T cells. Low levels of normalized T-cell clonal expansion were also seen in some nonresponding patients. Partial responders in the 0.1-3.0 mg/kg groups had among the lowest normalized peripheral clonal expansion, especially among CD8+ T cells. The antigen specificity of the peripheral T cells that underwent clonal expansion was not determined. At doses of 0.1 to 3.0 mg/kg, clonal expansion of both CD4+ and CD8+ blood T cells was observed from baseline to week 6.

The trial excluded patients who had a history of autoimmune disease or were on systemic immunosuppression. Peripheral blood for TCR sequencing was collected from all dose cohorts at baseline, on cycle 4 day 1, and on cycle 7 day 1. Samples came from an open-label, multicenter, first-in-human phase I dose-escalation trial of ivuxolimab. Adults with locally advanced or metastatic head and neck squamous cell, hepatocellular, melanoma or renal cell carcinoma were enrolled in the trial. Before TCR sequencing, CD4+ T cells and CD8+ T cells were sorted from peripheral blood as separate populations. About this clone itself: Its antigen is unknown. It has no much larger one-base neighbor in the sample; base qualities were not kept.

For sequencing of the TCRbeta CDR3 region, genomic DNA was extracted from the sorted cells. The immunoSEQ Assay was used to sequence the TCRbeta CDR3 regions. TCRdb limited this immuneACCESS table to in-frame rearrangements with V and J called. A share of clones is missing; checked studies link under half to unresolved V genes, and the rest is unexplained. This sample holds some 80,000 clones; roughly 81% were observed only once. The ten top clones hold approximately 25% of the sample. The CDR3 holds 15 amino acids from the cysteine to the phenylalanine. The entry retains the CDR3 DNA only, 45 bases that are in frame from base 1. V was cut back by 7 bases and J by 7 bases, leaving a gap of 20 bases between them. The germline V gene (reference sequence) supplies CDR1 SEHNR and CDR2 FQNEAQ.

This specimen was CD4+ or CD8+ T cells sorted from blood, taken in a trial of the OX40 agonist ivuxolimab. The source of this sequence is an adult with an advanced solid tumor such as melanoma, head and neck, liver or kidney cancer. The chain employs TRBV7-9 and TRBJ2-1, with the D segment possibly TRBD1 or TRBD2, each aligning over 6 bases. The CDR3 reads as follows: CASIAQGGVGNEQFF. The nucleotide sequence is TGTGCCAGCATCGCACAGGGAGGCGTAGGGAATGAGCAGTTCTTC.